This T cell receptor (beta chain) was documented in a study of T-cell memory formation after mild COVID-19. One entry per CDR3 protein results from TCRdb running MiXCR on the 5' RACE reads. This repertoire shows about 320,000 distinct CDR3 sequences, 13% to 15% found once; its top ten account for approximately 22%. This clonotype came up a few times. Its antigen remains unidentified. Study-level findings and limits: Clones shrinking from day 15 to 85 showed even CD4/CD8 mixes; later expanders tilted CD4+.

Sequencing was carried out using PBMCs or a T cell subset sorted from them (not recorded which). This receptor was taken from a man younger than 35 who had mild COVID-19 (a few samples of this study predate the infection). Cell type and time point are not known.

The CDR3 here is CASSGTTEETQYF. For the CDR3, the DNA is TGTGCCAGCAGCGGGACTACCGAAGAGACCCAGTACTTC. The chain combines TRBV7-9 with TRBJ2-5, with 7 bases lining up with TRBD2. This CDR3 has 13 residues. V trimming: 5 bases; J trimming: 3 bases; junction bases outside the gene matches: 3. CDR1 SEHNR and CDR2 FQNEAQ come from the germline V gene (reference sequence).